The rows below give T cell receptor beta chains drawn from one sample of a study of T cells after yellow fever vaccination. TCRdb ran MiXCR on the 5' RACE reads and lists one entry per CDR3 protein. The repertoire has some 320,000 distinct CDR3 sequences, 3.5% to 5% of them found once; the top ten carry approximately 19%. This specimen consisted of PBMCs, obtained 15 days after the yellow fever booster vaccination. These receptors originate from a man aged 18 to 30 who received the YFV17D yellow fever vaccine. Each CDR3 is given with its conserved first and last residue. Each record gives: V gene, CDR3 protein.

>TRBV10-2
CPSEEGGLWDTQYF
>TRBV7-9
CASSHIRDRGPKQYF
>TRBV29-1
CSVDLWSPGPWGYGYTF
>TRBV20-1
CSVRGLAGALGEADTQYF
>TRBV3-1
CASSWDTFNYGYTF
>TRBV9
CASSPRTGVYGYTF
>TRBV20-1
CSARRGSSYEQYF
>TRBV5-1
CASSLGDGGRTDTQYF
>TRBV7-6
CASSPGSGGFDTQYF
>TRBV27
CASSPGQTSFSPLHF
>TRBV7-9
CASSLLGTGELFF
>TRBV7-8
CASSLDSVLYGYTF
>TRBV4-1
CASSRTGQGYGYTF
>TRBV21-1
CASNQTSGGAGGTDTQYF
>TRBV7-8
CASSPQRVRRGAFF
>TRBV3-1
CASSPSLAGGHTEQFF
>TRBV5-1
CASSWAGKVSDTQYF
>TRBV9
CASSPRDRGDYEQYF
>TRBV5-1
CASSKDRVGSTDTQYF
>TRBV4-3
CASSQRRSEQYF
>TRBV5-1
CASSLAPSWDSNTGELFF
>TRBV12-3/TRBV12-4
CASSFETGVNYGYTF
>TRBV3-1
CASSQEAVRVGGYTEAFF
>TRBV6-2/TRBV6-3
CASSYRRQANGNQPQHF
>TRBV29-1
CSAVQGAGHYEQYF
>TRBV6-2/TRBV6-3
CASTLMAGNEQFF
>TRBV7-9
CASSERTDTQYF
>TRBV4-1
CASSGLSAEAFF
>TRBV20-1
CSAKTGGPYEQFF
>TRBV27
CASRNTGLGNQPQHF